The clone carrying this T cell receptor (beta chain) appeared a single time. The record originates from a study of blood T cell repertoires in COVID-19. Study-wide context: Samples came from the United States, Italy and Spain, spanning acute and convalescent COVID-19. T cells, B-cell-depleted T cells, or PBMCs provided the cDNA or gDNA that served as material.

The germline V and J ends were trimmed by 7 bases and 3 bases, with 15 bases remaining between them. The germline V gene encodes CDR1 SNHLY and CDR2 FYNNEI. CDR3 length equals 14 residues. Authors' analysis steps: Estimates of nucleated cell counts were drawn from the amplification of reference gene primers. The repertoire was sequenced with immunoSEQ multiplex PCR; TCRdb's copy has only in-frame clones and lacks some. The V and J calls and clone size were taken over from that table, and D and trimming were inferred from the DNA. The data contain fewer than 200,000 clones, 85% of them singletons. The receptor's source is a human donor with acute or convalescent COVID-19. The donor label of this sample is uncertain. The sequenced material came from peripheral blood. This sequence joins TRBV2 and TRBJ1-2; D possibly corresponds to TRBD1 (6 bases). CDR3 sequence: CASTEGDPYYGYTF. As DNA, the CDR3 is TGTGCCAGCACAGAGGGGGATCCTTACTATGGCTACACCTTC.